The 14 T cell receptor beta chains below all came from one sample that was sequenced in a study of identical twins. TCRdb passed the 5' RACE reads through MiXCR, listing each CDR3 protein once. The sample yields more than 400,000 distinct CDR3 sequences, around 15% seen once. The same sample was also studied in work on yellow fever vaccine responses in identical twins.

The sample was CD4+ T cells sorted from blood. These receptors originate from a woman between 18 and 30 years old in good health.

This clonotype was observed a handful of times. In DNA, the CDR3 is TGTGCCATCGAACAGGGGTCGGGCCTAGGAAACACCATATATTTT. The encoded protein is CAIEQGSGLGNTIYF. The chain combines TRBV10-3 with TRBJ1-3; 7 bases line up with TRBD1. J lost 4 bases, V lost 8 bases, and 11 bases had no gene match. Germline assignment: CDR1 ENHRY and CDR2 SYGVKD. The length of the CDR3 is 15 residues.

This chain connects TRBV12-3 or TRBV12-4 to TRBJ2-5; 10 bases fit TRBD1. With V trimmed by 6 bases and J by 5 bases, 9 bases remained unmatched. The CDR3 sequence is 15 residues long. As DNA, the CDR3 is TGTGCCAGCAGCCCGGGGACAGGGGTTGGGGAGACCCAGTACTTC. As protein: CASSPGTGVGETQYF.

This clonotype has a handful of counts. One end of the junction varies from germline; a read error may be responsible. The J gene is TRBJ2-1, the V gene TRBV10-3, with 9 nucleotides matching TRBD1. The V gene's germline CDR1 is ENHRY and CDR2 SYGVKD. The CDR3 is made up of 13 amino acids. CDR3 DNA sequence: TGTGCCATCAGTGAGTCAGTTGGGGACAGGGCGTTTTTT. This encodes CAISESVGDRAFF.

The V call is TRBV3-1, the J call TRBJ2-5; 8 nucleotides line up with TRBD1. V dropped 1 base and J dropped 7; count of bases not matched to a gene: 11. This CDR3 region has 16 residues. The germline CDR1 and CDR2 sequences are LGHDT and YNNKEL (reference sequence). The CDR3 DNA reads TGTGCCAGCAGCCAAGTGGACGCTGGACAGGGCGGGACCCAGTACTTC. As protein: CASSQVDAGQGGTQYF.

CDR3 in DNA: TGCGCCAGCAGCTTAAGCCAGCTTACCTACGAGCAGTACTTC. Its protein product is CASSLSQLTYEQYF. The chain employs TRBV5-1 and TRBJ2-7; no definite D call. The CDR3 spans 14 residues. Germline values: CDR1 SGHRS, CDR2 YFSETQ. V gave up 2 bases and J gave up 2 bases, with 11 bases separating them. The variable domain in full, with the rest retrieved from reference TRBV5-1 and TRBJ2-7, is KAGVTQTPRYLIKTRGQQVTLSCSPISGHRSVSWYQQTPGQGLQFLFEYFSETQRNKGNFPGRFSGRQFSNSRSEMNVSTLELGDSALYLCASSLSQLTYEQYFGPGTRLTVT.

The chain combines TRBV2 with TRBJ1-1; the D is unclear. The V and J ends lost 7 bases and 0 bases respectively, with 9 bases between them. Germline lookup yields CDR1 SNHLY and CDR2 FYNNEI. The CDR3 has 13 residues. For the CDR3, the DNA is TGTGCCAGCATAAGGCGGATGAACACTGAAGCTTTCTTT. Amino acid sequence: CASIRRMNTEAFF.

The V and J genes are TRBV11-1 and TRBJ2-5; 13 positions agree with TRBD2. The CDR3 contains 19 residues. Germline assignment: CDR1 SGHAT and CDR2 FQDESV (reference sequence). V lost 7 bases and J lost 0; bases outside the gene matches: 14. CDR3 sequence: CASNNARGLAGSYQETQYF. The CDR3 DNA sequence: TGTGCCAGCAACAATGCAAGGGGACTAGCGGGAAGTTACCAAGAGACCCAGTACTTC.

A few counts support this clonotype. V usage is TRBV20-1 and J usage is TRBJ2-1; the D is unclear. The germline V and J ends were trimmed by 5 bases and 4 bases, with 24 bases remaining between them. CDR1 and CDR2 from the germline V gene are DFQATT and SNEGSKA (reference sequence). This CDR3 spans 17 amino acids. The CDR3 region is CSAQNGLARAQYNEQFF. The CDR3 DNA reads TGCAGTGCTCAAAACGGGTTAGCAAGGGCACAATACAATGAGCAGTTCTTC.

The rearrangement uses TRBV11-2 and TRBJ2-3; 8 nucleotides line up with TRBD1. Unmatched junction bases numbered 3, after V lost 4 bases and J lost 0 bases. This CDR3 is 15 amino acids long. Germline CDR1 is SGHAT and CDR2 is FQNNGV. The CDR3 loop is CASSSRTGSTDTQYF. CDR3 nucleotide sequence: TGTGCCAGCAGCTCTCGGACAGGGAGCACAGATACGCAGTATTTT.

The rearrangement uses TRBV3-1 and TRBJ2-3; no definite D call. The CDR3 spans 15 residues. The V end was cut by 2 bases, the J end by 2 bases, with 11 bases between. Germline values: CDR1 LGHDT, CDR2 YNNKEL (reference sequence). CDR3 nucleotides: TGTGCCAGCAGCCAATCGTCCCTGACCACAGATACGCAGTATTTT. Amino acid sequence: CASSQSSLTTDTQYF.

This clonotype has more than one count but fewer than ten. The J gene is TRBJ1-1, the V gene TRBV6-5; possibly TRBD1 for D (5 bases). This CDR3 is 15 amino acids long. V lost 0 bases to trimming and J lost 7 bases, with 15 bases between them. Germline CDR1 and CDR2: MNHEY and SVGAGI. CDR3 sequence reads: CASSYSGQGVGEAFF. The CDR3 DNA reads as TGTGCCAGCAGTTACTCGGGGCAGGGAGTTGGTGAAGCTTTCTTT.

This clonotype came up a few times. The chain carries TRBV5-1 and TRBJ1-3, with TRBD1 identical over 9 bases. V was clipped by 0 bases and J by 4 bases; unmatched bases: 5. Germline lookup yields CDR1 SGHRS and CDR2 YFSETQ. The CDR3 is made up of 16 amino acids. CDR3 DNA: TGCGCCAGCAGCTTGGCCGGACAGGGGTCCGGAAACACCATATATTTT. As protein: CASSLAGQGSGNTIYF.

This chain uses TRBV24-1 with TRBJ1-1; no reliable D call. Trimming took off 5 bases at V and 1 base at J, with 10 bases between the two ends. Germline CDR1 KGHDR, CDR2 SFDVKD. The CDR3 is 14 residues long. For the CDR3, the DNA is TGTGCCACCAGTGTTGGCTCGAAGAACACTGAAGCTTTCTTT. This translates into CATSVGSKNTEAFF.

The chain has TRBV4-1 and TRBJ2-3; 13 nucleotides line up with TRBD2. Germline values: CDR1 MGHRA, CDR2 YSYEKL. V trimming: 1 base; J trimming: 4 bases; junction bases outside the gene matches: 8. CDR3 length equals 18 residues. This chain's CDR3 is CASSQVPRTSGRADTQYF. The CDR3 nucleotides are TGCGCCAGCAGCCAAGTACCTCGAACTAGCGGGAGGGCAGATACGCAGTATTTT.